A single sample is the source of the 13 T cell receptor beta chains below, sequenced in a study of cytomegalovirus exposure and HLA in healthy donors. 13 Jbeta primers and 60 Vbeta primers were used for the PCR. Method: immunoSEQ multiplex PCR; TCRdb's copy keeps in-frame clones and lacks some. The sample lists 150,000 or so clones; 73% were seen once. Input material: PBMCs. Receptor source: a woman aged 18-29 years in good health and CMV-seronegative.

The rearrangement uses TRBV6-5 and TRBJ1-1; 7 bases fit TRBD1. Germline V gene sequence: CDR1 MNHEY, CDR2 SVGAGI. The CDR3 contains 12 residues. After removal of 7 bases from V and 9 bases from J, the junction contained 8 bases not matched to a gene. The CDR3: CASTGTALKAFF. The CDR3 coding sequence is TGTGCCAGCACCGGGACAGCACTCAAAGCTTTCTTT.

The J gene is TRBJ1-2, the V gene TRBV7-2; no clear D. Germline V CDR1 and CDR2: SGHTA, FQGNSA. This CDR3 region has 14 residues. V was pared by 1 base and J by 7 bases, with 13 bases between. CDR3 residues: CASSLEGGLGGYTF. The CDR3 region has the DNA TGTGCCAGCAGCTTAGAGGGAGGTTTGGGTGGCTACACCTTC.

The CDR3 is CASSQGQGTEAFF. The CDR3 nucleotides read TGTGCCAGCAGTCAAGGACAGGGCACTGAAGCTTTCTTT. This chain links TRBV6-4 with TRBJ1-1; 8 nucleotides align to TRBD1. This CDR3 region has 13 residues. J gave up 4 bases and V 5 bases, and 3 bases lay outside the gene matches. CDR1 and CDR2 from the germline V gene are MRHNA and SNTAGT.

The chain links TRBV4-2 to TRBJ2-5; the D gene is possibly TRBD2 (6 bases). The CDR3 covers 15 residues. Trimming removed 4 bases at V and 0 bases at J, with 12 bases between. Germline CDR1 and CDR2: LGHNA and YNFKEQ. Here the CDR3 DNA reads TGTGCCAGCAGCCCGGGACTGAAGTACCAAGAGACCCAGTACTTC. It yields the protein CASSPGLKYQETQYF.

The chain couples TRBV29-1 to TRBJ2-5; 8 nucleotides align to TRBD1. CDR3 size: 13 residues. Unmatched junction bases numbered 7, after V lost 6 bases and J lost 4 bases. Germline CDR1 reads SQVTM; CDR2 reads ANQGSEA. CDR3 residues: CSVTDRGRETQYF. The CDR3, as DNA: TGCAGCGTAACCGACAGGGGTCGAGAGACCCAGTACTTC. The full variable domain, its missing parts supplied by reference TRBV29-1 and TRBJ2-5, is SAVISQKPSRDICQRGTSLTIQCQVDSQVTMMFWYRQQPGQSLTLIATANQGSEATYESGFVIDKFPISRPNLTFSTLTVSNMSPEDSSIYLCSVTDRGRETQYFGPGTRLLVL.

This clone was counted only a few times. V and J are TRBV2 and TRBJ1-6, with 9 positions matching TRBD1. Germline-derived CDR1 and CDR2 are SNHLY and FYNNEI. V shed 10 bases and J 10 bases; nucleotides not matched to a gene: 11. The CDR3 runs to 14 residues. CDR3 in amino acids: CAILPGQGSSPLHF. The CDR3 nucleotides are TGTGCCATTCTTCCGGGACAGGGTTCCTCACCCCTCCACTTT.

This clone was seen a few times. The J gene is TRBJ1-1, the V gene TRBV9, with D hard to call. V lost 9 bases and J 3 bases, leaving 12 bases between the germline ends. The CDR3 is 12 amino acids. Per germline, CDR1 SGDLS and CDR2 YYNGEE. The CDR3 coding sequence is TGTGCCATCACTCTCCGGGACACTGAAGCTTTCTTT. Protein: CAITLRDTEAFF.

V usage is TRBV6-5 and J usage is TRBJ1-4, with TRBD1 matching over 11 bases. The ends lost 10 bases at V and 8 bases at J; junction bases unmatched: 9. The CDR3 consists of 14 residues. Germline CDR1 is MNHEY and CDR2 is SVGAGI. CDR3 protein: CATSGTGGKEKLFF. The CDR3 bases are TGTGCCACCAGCGGGACAGGGGGGAAAGAAAAACTGTTTTTT.

The CDR3 DNA is TGTGCCAGCAGCATAAGCAGCCGGGATGAGCAGTTCTTC. Protein sequence: CASSISSRDEQFF. This chain joins TRBV6-5 and TRBJ2-1; D ambiguous. Germline values: CDR1 MNHEY, CDR2 SVGAGI. The length of the CDR3 is 13 residues. V was shortened by 6 bases and J by 8 bases, with 14 bases between the two germline ends.

The chain joins TRBV28 to TRBJ2-1, with 7 bases aligning to TRBD1. Germline V lookup: CDR1 MDHEN, CDR2 SYDVKM. Unmatched junction bases numbered 15, after V lost 3 bases and J lost 4 bases. This CDR3 has 18 residues. The CDR3 loop is CASSFTRSQGTIYNEQFF. In DNA form, the CDR3 reads TGTGCCAGCAGTTTCACCCGCTCACAGGGGACCATTTACAATGAGCAGTTCTTC.

This chain connects TRBV19 to TRBJ1-3; D is possibly TRBD1 (5 bases). V was cut by 9 bases and J by 4 bases, with 13 bases left in between. The CDR3 covers 13 residues. CDR1 is LNHDA, CDR2 SQIVND, per germline (reference sequence). In DNA form, the CDR3 reads TGTGCCAGCATCTCAGGGATGGGAAACACCATATATTTT. Translation: CASISGMGNTIYF.

This clone occurred once. The chain links TRBV19 to TRBJ1-2, with D perhaps matching TRBD1 (5 bases). Germline assignment: CDR1 LNHDA and CDR2 SQIVND (reference sequence). Trimming took off 1 base at V and 0 bases at J, with 6 bases between the two ends. The CDR3 runs to 14 residues. CDR3 residues: CASSIVTANYGYTF. In nucleotides, the CDR3 is TGTGCCAGTAGTATAGTGACAGCTAACTATGGCTACACCTTC.

The V call is TRBV6-5, the J call TRBJ1-5; no definite D call. The CDR3 consists of 12 residues. CDR1 MNHEY and CDR2 SVGAGI come from the germline V gene. Deletions cut 8 bases from V and 4 bases from J, with 9 bases between. The DNA of the CDR3 is TGTGCCAGCGGGGAGGGAAATCAGCCCCAGCATTTT. This encodes CASGEGNQPQHF.